What follows are 7 T cell receptor beta chains derived from one specimen sequenced in a study of T cell repertoires in cytomegalovirus infection. TCRdb independently ran MiXCR on the reads; one entry per CDR3 protein. This table has around 140,000 distinct CDR3 sequences, 30% to 40% appearing once. These receptors are not linked to any known antigen. Material: CD8+ T cells from cultured PBMCs, obtained from culture after CMV antigen stimulation. The receptors were sampled from a human donor in good health (CMV status not recorded). Some clones in this sample may be carry-over from other donors' samples.

This sequence joins TRBV4-2 and TRBJ2-7; 11 bases agree with TRBD2. The CDR3 is 20 residues long. CDR1 LGHNA and CDR2 YNFKEQ come from the germline V gene. Germline trimming cut 3 bases from V and 3 bases from J; bases unmatched to any gene: 19. The CDR3 sequence: CASSQFRVGQGGTSGYEQYF. The DNA of the CDR3 is TGTGCCAGCAGCCAGTTCCGGGTAGGCCAGGGAGGGACTAGCGGCTACGAGCAGTACTTC.

A few counts support this clonotype. The V call is TRBV20-1, the J call TRBJ1-6; possible D gene TRBD1, 5 bases. There are 16 residues in the CDR3. Trimming took off 2 bases at V and 0 bases at J, with 11 bases between the two ends. CDR1 is DFQATT, CDR2 SNEGSKA, per germline (reference sequence). In nucleotides, the CDR3 is TGCAGTGCTAGACGGGCAGGGAGCTCCTATAATTCACCCCTCCACTTT. Encoded protein: CSARRAGSSYNSPLHF.

The V gene is TRBV2, the J gene TRBJ1-4; D gene ambiguous. This CDR3 has 15 residues. Germline CDR1 is SNHLY and CDR2 is FYNNEI. V lost 0 bases to trimming and J lost 3 bases, with 8 bases between them. In nucleotides, the CDR3 is TGTGCCAGCAGTGAAGCGCTTTGGGCTAATGAAAAACTGTTTTTT. Amino acid sequence: CASSEALWANEKLFF.

The gene calls are TRBV7-6 and TRBJ2-1, with a tentative D call TRBD2 (7 bases). V lost 1 base to trimming and J lost 7 bases, with 14 bases between them. CDR1 is SGHVS, CDR2 FNYEAQ, per germline. This CDR3 region has 15 residues. CDR3 coding DNA: TGTGCCAGCAGCTTAGGCGGGGGCCTCTGGAATGAGCAGTTCTTC. Translated: CASSLGGGLWNEQFF.

This clonotype was counted at least ten times. This chain connects TRBV7-8 to TRBJ2-2, with D perhaps TRBD1 (7 bases). This CDR3 contains 16 residues. CDR1 and CDR2 from the germline V gene are SGHVS and FQNEAQ. V lost 1 base, J lost 3 bases, and 12 bases lay in between. CDR3 residues: CASSLVAGGYTGELFF. DNA of the CDR3: TGTGCCAGCAGCTTAGTGGCAGGGGGGTACACCGGGGAGCTGTTTTTT.

DNA of the CDR3: TGTGCCAGCGGGAGGGCAGCCCATCAGCCCCAGCATTTT. This encodes CASGRAAHQPQHF. The chain links TRBV12-3 or TRBV12-4 to TRBJ1-5; D uncertain. This CDR3 has 13 residues. Between the trimmed V and J ends, which lost 8 bases and 5 bases, there was a span of 13 bases.

This clonotype was recorded a few times. The genes are TRBV7-6 and TRBJ2-7; the D gene is possibly TRBD2 (5 bases). The V and J ends lost 3 bases and 1 base respectively, with 13 bases between them. Germline V CDR1 and CDR2: SGHVS, FNYEAQ. The CDR3 covers 15 residues. The CDR3 region is CASSFGDSGSYEQYF. CDR3 DNA: TGTGCCAGCAGCTTCGGGGATTCGGGGTCCTACGAGCAGTACTTC. Complete variable domain (other parts from reference TRBV7-6 and TRBJ2-7): GAGVSQSPRYKVTKRGQDVALRCDPISGHVSLYWYRQALGQGPEFLTYFNYEAQQDKSGLPNDRFSAERPEGSISTLTIQRTEQRDSAMYRCASSFGDSGSYEQYFGPGTRLTVT.